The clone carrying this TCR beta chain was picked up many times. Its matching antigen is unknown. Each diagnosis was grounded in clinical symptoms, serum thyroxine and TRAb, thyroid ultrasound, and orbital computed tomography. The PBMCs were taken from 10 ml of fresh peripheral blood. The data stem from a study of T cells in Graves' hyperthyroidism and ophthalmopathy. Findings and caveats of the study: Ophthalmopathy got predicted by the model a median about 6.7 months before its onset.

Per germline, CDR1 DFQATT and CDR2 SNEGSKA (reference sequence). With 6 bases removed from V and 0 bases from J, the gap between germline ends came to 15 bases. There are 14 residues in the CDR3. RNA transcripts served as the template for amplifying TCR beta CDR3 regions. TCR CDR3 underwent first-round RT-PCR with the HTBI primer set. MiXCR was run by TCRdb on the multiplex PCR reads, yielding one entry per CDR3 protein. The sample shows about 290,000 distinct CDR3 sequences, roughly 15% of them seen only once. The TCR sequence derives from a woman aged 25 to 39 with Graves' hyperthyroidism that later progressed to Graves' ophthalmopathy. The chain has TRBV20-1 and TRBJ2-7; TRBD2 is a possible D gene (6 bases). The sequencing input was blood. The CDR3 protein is CSARDSSLSYEQYF. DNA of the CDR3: TGCAGTGCCAGGGACTCCTCCCTCTCCTACGAGCAGTACTTC.